The TCR beta chain described here comes from a study of cytomegalovirus exposure and HLA in healthy donors (dated 2017 in TCRdb). Concerning the study at large: In an earlier analysis of several hundred of the donors, approximately 300 Gb of sequence data and 117 million unique TCR beta sequences from approximately 180 million T cells were reported. Approximately 300 gigabases of sequencing data and around 85 million unique TCR sequences made up an early release that covered 500 to 650 HLA-typed donors. Of the roughly 400 genotyped donors, approximately 83% fell in the genetic ancestry cluster associated with self-reported Caucasian donors. The aim of the study was to test whether cataloging public T cell receptors could identify signatures of past pathogen exposure. The study profiled the T cell repertoires of hundreds of subjects by immunosequencing and related them to cytomegalovirus serostatus. A separate validation cohort of 100 to 150 different subjects was used in addition to the roughly 640-subject first cohort. To predict cytomegalovirus infection status, the study combined high-throughput TCR immunosequencing, statistical association of individual TCRs with disease status, and machine learning. A later analysis re-analyzed previously published TCR beta repertoires from 660 or so donors and added high-resolution HLA genotyping to study TCR occurrence patterns. The later analysis used no new phenotypic data to find candidate immune exposures, relying instead on TCR beta sequences and their occurrence across donors. In an earlier analysis of more than 550 of the donors, high-throughput TCR beta sequencing was used to judge whether each TCR beta V gene segment behaved as functional or pseudogenic. Alongside the repertoire data, information on donor age, sex, ethnicity and CMV serostatus was compiled. A later genetic analysis took genome-wide SNP genotypes for 398 of the 666 donors and used that subset as a discovery cohort. All discovery cohort repertoires had been generated using a single sequencing platform. HLA typing included class I and class II loci at four-digit resolution. Typing coverage varied by locus: roughly 629-640 donors for A, B, C, DRB1 and DQB1; roughly 500 for DQA1; about 590 for DPA1; around 450 for DPB1. Because of strong linkage in the cohort, a few DR-DQ haplotypes were treated as single units for association and clustering. Across around 400 genotyped donors of the cohort, an average of approximately 240,000 unique TCR beta nucleotide sequences per donor were sequenced, and approximately 19% of those sequences were non-productive. What the study reported, not specific to this receptor: Strong co-occurrence of HLA alleles, especially DR and DQ, made assigning TCR associations to individual alleles difficult. In vitro tests confirmed that a few of the cytomegalovirus-associated TCR beta chains recognize cytomegalovirus antigens. At a false discovery rate of 0.05, a later analysis linked roughly 17,000 TCR beta sequences to specific HLA alleles. Immune exposure information for the cohort was limited to CMV serostatus. Because counts were too low, about 18 rarely observed V segments, including chromosome 9 orphons, were excluded from the earlier analysis of 587 of the donors. The authors suggested that the approach could potentially be generalized to other disease states and immunological phenotypes. Sequencing depth was assumed to be roughly uniform across donors in the presence/absence analyses, though that assumption may not hold. The sequencing pipeline was judged likely to have produced a cluster of highly shared sequence variants as a technical artifact. Linkage disequilibrium might explain the correlated functional status among segregating V segments, but an unknown experimental factor could not be excluded. Across donors, most TCR sequences were observed very rarely, whereas some public TCRs were present in many individuals. Because some donors lacked HLA typing at each locus, the association tests relied only on the typed subset. Compared with the approximately 670-donor mean, donors in an Asian-associated ancestry cluster had fewer N-insertions in productive TCRs, according to a later genetic analysis. An association between a missense DCLRE1C variant and V-gene and J-gene trimming of TCR beta chains was found in a later genetic analysis and replicated in an independent cohort. According to a later analysis, TCR association rates differed among HLA loci, with DRB1 alleles showing the most associated TCRs and HLA-C alleles showing the fewest. Several of the top co-occurrence clusters appeared to be linked to parvovirus B19, influenza, CMV and Epstein-Barr virus, according to a later analysis. In an earlier analysis of some 540 of the donors, most TCR beta V segments appeared in productive rearrangements about 87% or about 30% of the time, broadly matching IMGT annotations. In a later analysis, HLA-associated TCR beta chains showed more clonal expansion and lower generation probabilities than non-associated chains that were equally common. Only TCR beta chains were sequenced in this cohort, and the absence of alpha or paired-chain data limited detectable features. The classifier was reported to diagnose cytomegalovirus status with high specificity and sensitivity in both the original and validation cohorts. A further reported finding was that TCR beta sequences accurately predicted the HLA-A and HLA-B alleles for most subjects in the first cohort. A later analysis found that most CMV-associated TCR beta chains appeared HLA-restricted, with HLA associations seemingly driven largely by CMV exposure. The study gave a list of 150 to 200 TCR beta chains associated with cytomegalovirus.

A few counts support this clone. No antigen is known for it. No base qualities exist here, and no much larger clone lies one base off it. In total, more than 500 healthy bone marrow donors made up the cohort. All cohort members were sampled while nominally healthy, although unrecorded immune exposures were likely present. The donor tested CMV seronegative and was one of the 352 seronegative cohort members. A peripheral blood sample was collected from each donor, and TCR beta sequencing was performed on peripheral blood mononuclear cells. The Qiagen DNeasy Blood Extraction Kit was used to extract genomic DNA from the blood cell samples. The library was prepared using the immunoSEQ multiplex PCR assay. The multiplex PCR relied on a mix of 60 forward primers for TCR Vbeta segments and 13 reverse primers for TCR Jbeta segments. The CDR3 region of rearranged TCR beta genes was amplified from genomic DNA with a multiplex PCR assay. On the Illumina HiSeq System, the amplified TCR beta libraries were sequenced as 87-base-pair reads. On the authors' methods: Across the 500 to 750 repertoires, a later analysis counted 80 million or so unique TCR beta chains, 9 million to 14 million of which were shared by at least two donors. To remove PCR and sequencing errors, raw reads were error-corrected and collapsed into unique sequences using a nearest-neighbor algorithm that merged closely related sequences. Alignment of CDR3 sequences to IMGT reference sequences was used to assign V, D and J gene segments. For a sequence to be retained, at least a six-nucleotide match to both a V gene segment and a J gene segment was required. Rearrangements were classified as productive when the CDR3 lacked stop codons and remained in frame with V and J, and all other rearrangements were classified as non-productive. Following IMGT convention, CDR3 was defined as the stretch from the second conserved V-encoded cysteine to the conserved J-encoded phenylalanine. The earlier analysis of approximately 500 of the donors excluded sequences that lacked an unambiguous match to a single V gene segment. An earlier analysis of a few hundred of the donors called V segments functional above 56.7% productive rearrangements and segregating when the between-donor standard deviation exceeded 5%. A statistical classification framework was developed to diagnose cytomegalovirus status using the catalog of TCR beta chain sequences. In a later analysis, TCR nucleotide sequences were compared against IMGT/GENE-DB human TR gene sequences so that V and J genes could be assigned. A later analysis assigned CDR3 sequences and most-parsimonious VDJ recombination scenarios with the TCRdist pipeline. In a later analysis, each TCR beta chain was defined by its CDR3 amino acid sequence together with its V-gene family, and reads without a unique V-gene family were excluded. In a later analysis, a few hundred highly shared, low-generation-probability nucleotide sequences were removed to address suspected cross-contamination and a sequencing artifact. A later analysis calculated a clonal expansion index for each public chain from normalized within-repertoire ranks of inferred template counts. In a later analysis, generation probabilities were computed with a VDJ recombination model fitted to out-of-frame rearrangements, and the resulting probabilities were checked against IGoR. In a later analysis, TCR-TCR, TCR-HLA and TCR-CMV co-occurrence was scored with hypergeometric tests, and a repertoire-size bias correction was applied to TCR pairs. To estimate false discovery rates, a later analysis permuted the HLA or CMV assignments 20 times. In a later analysis, co-occurring TCRs were grouped using DBSCAN, and TCRdist sequence similarity was added for clustering within HLA-allele-positive subsets. Repertoires with fewer than 30,000 or more than 120,000 public chains, plus five repertoires with anomalous nucleotide sharing, were excluded from co-occurrence clustering. What TCRdb holds here is the immuneACCESS table cut down to in-frame rearrangements. Part of the clones is not present; checked against another copy, under half of the missing clones reflect an unresolved V gene, and the others are unexplained. That table is the source of V, J and clone size, and D and trimming were worked out from the DNA. Here the sample has some 130,000 clones; approximately 83% occur a single time. About 3.4% of the sample lies in the top ten.

The receptor comes from a man aged 40-49 years in good health and CMV-seronegative. Source material: PBMCs.

The CDR3 corresponds to CASTPSGVNTEAFF. Here is the DNA: TGTGCCAGCACCCCCAGCGGGGTTAACACTGAAGCTTTCTTT. Recombination linked TRBV6-5 to TRBJ1-1; the D gene assignment is ambiguous. The germline V gene yields MNHEY for CDR1 and SVGAGI for CDR2. The junction shows trimming of 7 bases on V and 2 bases on J, plus 14 bases between the germline ends. The CDR3 spans 14 residues, from the cysteine through the phenylalanine. Kept here is only the CDR3 DNA, which spans 42 bases and is read in frame from base 1.